This T cell receptor beta chain was sequenced in a study of T cells after yellow fever vaccination. This clonotype was seen many times. Antigen unknown. Whole-study findings and limits: Subsequent booster samples again held most clones from primary vaccination (less than 98% CD4, nearly 90% CD8).

TCRdb processed the 5' RACE reads anew with MiXCR; each CDR3 protein has one entry. The sample includes roughly 120,000 distinct CDR3 sequences, more than 6.5% of them seen just once. Germline trimming cut 3 bases from V and 3 bases from J; bases unmatched to any gene: 0. The CDR3 has 13 amino acids. The germline V gene encodes CDR1 SGHRS and CDR2 YFSETQ. The chain links TRBV5-1 to TRBJ1-1, with TRBD1 matching 9 bases. The source is a man aged 18-30 years who received the YFV17D yellow fever vaccine. Sequences were derived from CD4+ T cells sorted from PBMCs, sampled less than 11 days after the first yellow fever vaccination. The CDR3 sequence: CASSWDRDTEAFF. CDR3 DNA sequence: TGCGCCAGCAGCTGGGACAGGGACACTGAAGCTTTCTTT.